These 7 T cell receptor beta chains originate from one sample sequenced in a study of cytomegalovirus exposure and HLA in healthy donors. Researchers ran the PCR with 60 Vbeta and 13 Jbeta primers. Profiling relied on immunoSEQ multiplex PCR, and the TCRdb table lists in-frame clones only, not all of them. This table holds roughly 150,000 clones, roughly 82% found once. The sequenced sample consisted of PBMCs. Receptor source: a man aged 25 to 45 in good health and CMV-seropositive.

This clone turned up a few times. The rearrangement joins TRBV18 to TRBJ2-2, with 7 nucleotides matching TRBD2. Germline V gene lookup returns CDR1 KGHSH and CDR2 LQKENI. J gave up 4 bases and V 4 bases, and 6 bases lay outside the gene matches. CDR3 size: 15 residues. The CDR3 loop is CASSHLAEITGELFF. DNA for the CDR3: TGTGCCAGCTCACATCTAGCGGAGATCACCGGGGAGCTGTTTTTT.

A single count supports this clone. CDR3 nucleotide sequence: TGTGCCAGCAGTGGGACAGAGATCGTAAGCACAGATACGCAGTATTTT. Translated, it gives CASSGTEIVSTDTQYF. The chain joins TRBV25-1 to TRBJ2-3, with a tentative D call TRBD1 (6 bases). This CDR3 comprises 16 residues. The V gene lost 4 bases and the J gene lost 0 bases, with 14 bases spanning the gap. Looked up from germline, CDR1 is MGHDK and CDR2 is SYGVNS.

The V gene is TRBV7-9, the J gene TRBJ1-3; D gene uncertain. CDR1 SEHNR and CDR2 FQNEAQ come from the germline V gene (reference sequence). CDR3 length equals 17 residues. Trimming removed 5 bases at V and 8 bases at J, with 25 bases between. The CDR3 coding sequence is TGTGCCAGCAGCCCTCTTCTAGGAACGAGTTTGATGGACACCATATATTTT. Its protein product is CASSPLLGTSLMDTIYF.

The CDR3 bases are TGTGCCAGCAGTTTATTCGGCTGGGACACAGACACAGATACGCAGTATTTT. This codes for CASSLFGWDTDTDTQYF. The chain couples TRBV28 to TRBJ2-3; a possible D gene is TRBD1 (6 bases). The CDR3 sequence is 17 residues long. V lost 1 base and J lost 2, with 16 bases in between. Germline CDR1 and CDR2: MDHEN and SYDVKM.

This chain joins TRBV7-9 and TRBJ1-6; 7 bases are a match to TRBD1. The CDR3 is 12 residues long. V shed 10 bases and J 10 bases; nucleotides not matched to a gene: 7. CDR1 and CDR2 from the germline V gene are SEHNR and FQNEAQ (reference sequence). The CDR3 bases are TGTGCCACCCAGGGGGAGAGCTCACCCCTCCACTTT. Its protein product is CATQGESSPLHF.

V and J are TRBV9 and TRBJ2-1, with 7 bases matching TRBD1. V lost 1 base, J lost 5 bases, and 3 bases stayed unmatched. Germline V lookup: CDR1 SGDLS, CDR2 YYNGEE. This CDR3 spans 14 amino acids. DNA for the CDR3: TGTGCCAGCAGCGTAAACAGGGGTCACAATGAGCAGTTCTTC. The encoded protein is CASSVNRGHNEQFF. The whole variable domain, remainder taken from reference TRBV9 and TRBJ2-1, is DSGVTQTPKHLITATGQRVTLRCSPRSGDLSVYWYQQSLDQGLQFLIQYYNGEERAKGNILERFSAQQFPDLHSELNLSSLELGDSALYFCASSVNRGHNEQFFGPGTRLTVL.

The V call is TRBV18, the J call TRBJ1-1; D ambiguous. Looked up from germline, CDR1 is KGHSH and CDR2 is LQKENI. V was cut by 2 bases and J by 10 bases, with 17 bases left in between. This CDR3 contains 14 residues. The CDR3 is CASSPDKKTPSAFF. CDR3 bases: TGTGCCAGCTCACCAGATAAGAAGACACCCTCAGCTTTCTTT.